Below, 5 T cell receptor beta chains from the same sample are listed, as sequenced in a study of lymphopenia after photon versus proton radiotherapy (dated by TCRdb to between 2019 and 2020). The library was produced with the immunoSEQ multiplex PCR assay. TCRdb's version of the immuneACCESS table is confined to in-frame rearrangements and falls short of the full clone set. An unresolved V gene accounts for under half of the shortfall where checked; the remainder is of unknown origin. The sample profile shows 160,000 or so clones; 75% to 90% of them were found once. Jointly, the top ten make up around 5.1% of the sample. Sequenced here: peripheral blood, sampled from a patient treated with photon-based radiotherapy. These receptors all come from a man aged 50-59 years with gastric cancer.

V gene TRBV28 combines with J gene TRBJ2-1; TRBD2 matches at 7 bases. J gave up 3 bases and V 5 bases, and 19 bases lay outside the gene matches. Per the germline V gene, CDR1 is MDHEN and CDR2 is SYDVKM. The CDR3 extends over 19 amino acids. The CDR3 sequence: CASSTHPGGAGVDYNEQFF. The CDR3 region has the DNA TGTGCCAGCAGTACGCATCCTGGTGGGGCGGGAGTAGACTACAATGAGCAGTTCTTC.

This chain joins TRBV29-1 and TRBJ1-2; TRBD1 might be the D (5 bases). V lost 6 bases to trimming and J lost 2 bases, with 10 bases between them. Germline V gives CDR1 SQVTM, CDR2 ANQGSEA. CDR3 length: 12 amino acids. CDR3 bases: TGCAGCGTCCGGGACGGGAACTATGGCTACACCTTC. Its translation: CSVRDGNYGYTF. The whole variable domain, remainder taken from reference TRBV29-1 and TRBJ1-2, is SAVISQKPSRDICQRGTSLTIQCQVDSQVTMMFWYRQQPGQSLTLIATANQGSEATYESGFVIDKFPISRPNLTFSTLTVSNMSPEDSSIYLCSVRDGNYGYTFGSGTRLTVV.

V and J are TRBV19 and TRBJ2-6; the match to TRBD1 covers 7 bases. Per the germline V gene, CDR1 is LNHDA and CDR2 is SQIVND (reference sequence). The ends lost 5 bases at V and 0 bases at J; junction bases unmatched: 7. The CDR3 is 17 amino acids. The CDR3 region is CASSPGTAISGANVLTF. DNA of the CDR3: TGTGCCAGTAGTCCCGGGACAGCGATCTCTGGGGCCAACGTCCTGACTTTC.

The chain's CDR3 is CASRSSGKGEQFF. The CDR3 nucleotides are TGTGCCAGCAGGTCCTCCGGGAAGGGTGAGCAGTTCTTC. The chain links TRBV6-5 to TRBJ2-1; D may be TRBD2 (5 bases). From germline, CDR1 is MNHEY and CDR2 SVGAGI. The CDR3 is made up of 13 amino acids. V was cut by 6 bases and J by 9 bases, with 15 bases left in between.

The V and J genes are TRBV29-1 and TRBJ1-5; 8 nucleotides agree with TRBD1. CDR1 SQVTM and CDR2 ANQGSEA come from the germline V gene. The CDR3 totals 13 residues. V lost 4 bases to trimming and J lost 1 base; unmatched junction nucleotides: 0. The CDR3 here is CSVGQGSNQPQHF. CDR3 bases: TGCAGCGTTGGACAGGGGAGCAATCAGCCCCAGCATTTT.